The 8 T cell receptor beta chains presented below share a single source sample, sequenced in a study of shared clonotypes between healthy human individuals. Naive CD8 isolation took CD45RO-negative cells positively selected for CCR7 and excluded terminally differentiated effector memory CD45RA+ cells. The method was immunoSEQ multiplex PCR; TCRdb's version includes in-frame clones alone and lacks a portion of them. The data contain some 2,100,000 clones, roughly 91% of them seen just once; the ten biggest clones take up more than 1.5%. The material sequenced was naive CD8+ T cells from PBMCs. All receptors come from a man in his late teens or twenties in good health. Some clones in this sample may be carry-over from other donors' samples.

CDR3 protein: CASSLRGQAAGETQYF. The CDR3 DNA follows: TGTGCCAGCAGTCTACGGGGACAGGCCGCAGGGGAGACCCAGTACTTC. The chain has TRBV27 and TRBJ2-5; 8 bases are a match to TRBD1. CDR3 size: 16 residues. Germline trimming cut 5 bases from V and 5 bases from J; bases unmatched to any gene: 13. Germline lookup yields CDR1 MNHEY and CDR2 SMNVEV (reference sequence).

On this clone itself: Other DNA sequences from this sample encode an identical CDR3 as well. The chain recombines TRBV19 with TRBJ2-7; D is possibly TRBD1 (5 bases). V was clipped by 3 bases and J by 1 base, with 13 bases between them. This CDR3 contains 15 residues. The V gene's germline CDR1 is LNHDA and CDR2 SQIVND (reference sequence). CDR3 DNA sequence: TGTGCCAGTAGTATTGGAAGGGGCCCATCCTACGAGCAGTACTTC. It translates to CASSIGRGPSYEQYF.

The rearrangement links TRBV28 to TRBJ1-1; D remains ambiguous. The CDR3 covers 17 residues. V gave up 3 bases and J gave up 5 bases, with 22 bases separating them. In germline, CDR1 is MDHEN, CDR2 SYDVKM. The CDR3 reads CASSFESYRLAGTEAFF. As DNA, the CDR3 is TGTGCCAGCAGTTTTGAATCCTATAGATTAGCGGGTACTGAAGCTTTCTTT.

The chain employs TRBV27 and TRBJ1-2; D unresolved. From germline, CDR1 is MNHEY and CDR2 SMNVEV (reference sequence). V gave up 6 bases and J gave up 4 bases, with 21 bases separating them. CDR3 size: 16 residues. The CDR3 DNA follows: TGTGCCAGCAGCTTAGATAGCTCGGGGTTTCCCTATGGCTACACCTTC. It specifies CASSLDSSGFPYGYTF.

The sample holds one count of this clone. V is TRBV7-3 and J is TRBJ2-3; 9 bases agree with TRBD2. The germline gives CDR1 SGHTA, CDR2 FQGTGA. CDR3 size: 16 residues. V dropped 5 bases and J dropped 5; count of bases not matched to a gene: 11. This CDR3 reads CASSATLAGLGDTQYF. The CDR3 DNA reads as TGTGCCAGCAGCGCAACCCTAGCGGGGCTCGGAGATACGCAGTATTTT.

The rearrangement joins TRBV11-2 to TRBJ1-2; 11 bases are shared with TRBD1. Germline loops: CDR1 SGHAT, CDR2 FQNNGV. The V and J ends lost 1 base and 6 bases, in that order; junction bases with no gene match: 4. The CDR3 is 15 residues long. In DNA, the CDR3 is TGTGCCAGCAGCTTAGGGAGGGGACAGGGGGATGGCTACACCTTC. Residues: CASSLGRGQGDGYTF.

The chain carries TRBV6-5 and TRBJ1-2, with D possibly being TRBD1 (6 bases). Looked up from germline, CDR1 is MNHEY and CDR2 is SVGAGI. The V gene lost 6 bases and the J gene lost 4 bases, with 9 bases spanning the gap. The CDR3 extends over 12 amino acids. This CDR3 is CASRQGGYGYTF. As DNA, the CDR3 is TGTGCCAGCAGACAGGGTGGCTATGGCTACACCTTC.

The V and J genes are TRBV9 and TRBJ2-2; the D gene is possibly TRBD1 (5 bases). V was trimmed by 4 bases and J by 6 bases, leaving 13 bases between them. This CDR3 contains 14 residues. Germline-derived CDR1 and CDR2 are SGDLS and YYNGEE. CDR3 coding DNA: TGTGCCAGCAGCTTTCAGGGTGCAGCCGGGGAGCTGTTTTTT. Translated: CASSFQGAAGELFF.